This TCR beta chain is drawn from a study of blood T cells in healthy people across ages. General study points: Among T cells, TCR beta diversity per million cells dropped roughly linearly as age rose.

Through a sample-barcoded 5' primer and a J-beta primer mix, a second PCR was run for roughly 7 to 12 cycles. The template-switch adaptor was a 5' adaptor with 12 random nucleotides. It tagged each cDNA molecule. One entry per CDR3 protein results from TCRdb running MiXCR on the 5' RACE reads. The table records about 1,500,000 distinct CDR3 sequences, under 30% of them present only once. Per the germline V gene, CDR1 is SGHAT and CDR2 is FQNNGV. This CDR3 comprises 14 residues. Trimming shortened V by 3 bases and J by 3 bases, and 9 bases separated the two germline ends. In regard to this clonotype: No antigen is known for it.

The V gene is TRBV11-2, the J gene TRBJ1-5; D is ambiguous. Source material: blood. The clonotype was recovered from a woman younger than 45 in good health. CDR3 bases: TGTGCCAGCAGCTTTGGTCTGCTCAATCAGCCCCAGCATTTT. Its translation: CASSFGLLNQPQHF.